What follows is one T cell receptor beta chain and its context. This sample is part of a study of blood T cell repertoires in COVID-19. Sequencing was performed with immunoSEQ multiplex PCR; in TCRdb, only in-frame clones are kept and a portion is missing. The sample lists 65,000 to 85,000 clones; 70% to 80% were seen once. CDR1 and CDR2 (germline): MNHEY, SVGEGT. Trimming took off 3 bases at V and 4 bases at J, with 9 bases between the two ends. This CDR3 comprises 13 residues. The clonotype originates from a man in his fifties or sixties with active or convalescent COVID-19. The specimen was peripheral blood. The chain joins TRBV6-2 or TRBV6-3 to TRBJ1-1; D is perhaps TRBD1 (5 bases). The CDR3 DNA reads TGTGCCAGCAGTTATCGACAGCCCACTGAAGCTTTCTTT. Protein: CASSYRQPTEAFF.